This TCR beta chain is drawn from a study of Ad26.COV2.S vaccination and SARS-CoV-2 variants. Study in general: Donor had been placed in the Ad26.COV2.S arm of the COV1001 trial. The study's findings and limits: Analyses of TCR breadth and depth may have underestimated total T cell responses.

A remark on this clone: Its specificity is not known.

Clones were read by immunoSEQ multiplex PCR, and TCRdb kept only the in-frame ones, dropping some. The sample has approximately 340,000 clones; about 88% are singletons. Treatment meaning: roughly 20 received Ad26.COV2.S at low or high dose, single or two shots; 5 received placebo; per-sample allocation not given. Collection of the samples took place on day 63 after the first injection of vaccine or placebo. Vaccination employed an Ad26 vector expressing the Wuhan-strain SARS-CoV-2 spike. The origin of this receptor is a person aged 18-65 years who received the Ad26.COV2.S COVID-19 vaccine or a placebo. Sequenced here: peripheral blood, sampled in a trial of Ad26.COV2.S vaccine versus placebo.

The CDR3, as DNA: TGTGCCAGCAGCTTACAGAACACCGGGGAGCTGTTTTTT. Amino acids: CASSLQNTGELFF. The chain couples TRBV5-4 to TRBJ2-2, with D hard to call. This CDR3 contains 13 residues. The germline V gene has CDR1 SGHNT and CDR2 YYREEE (reference sequence). Trimming stripped 2 bases from V and 1 base from J, with 3 bases between. Full variable domain (remainder filled in from reference TRBV5-4 and TRBJ2-2): ETGVTQSPTHLIKTRGQQVTLRCSSQSGHNTVSWYQQALGQGPQFIFQYYREEENGRGNFPPRFSGLQFPNYSSELNVNALELDDSALYLCASSLQNTGELFFGEGSRLTVL.